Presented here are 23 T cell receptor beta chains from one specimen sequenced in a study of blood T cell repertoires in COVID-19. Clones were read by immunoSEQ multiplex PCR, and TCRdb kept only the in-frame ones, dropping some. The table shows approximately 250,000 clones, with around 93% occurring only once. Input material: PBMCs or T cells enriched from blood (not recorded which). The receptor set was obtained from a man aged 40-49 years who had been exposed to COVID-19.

CDR3: CASSPWTGDNQPQHF. The CDR3 DNA reads as TGTGCCAGCTCACCTTGGACAGGAGATAATCAGCCCCAGCATTTT. The chain combines TRBV18 with TRBJ1-5, with 7 bases lining up with TRBD1. CDR3 length: 15 residues. Per the germline V gene, CDR1 is KGHSH and CDR2 is LQKENI. Trimming at V came to 3 bases and at J to 4 bases, leaving 6 bases not matched to a gene. Combining the CDR3 with reference TRBV18 and TRBJ1-5 gives the whole variable domain NAGVMQNPRHLVRRRGQEARLRCSPMKGHSHVYWYRQLPEEGLKFMVYLQKENIIDESGMPKERFSAEFPKEGPSILRIQQVVRGDSAAYFCASSPWTGDNQPQHFGDGTRLSIL.

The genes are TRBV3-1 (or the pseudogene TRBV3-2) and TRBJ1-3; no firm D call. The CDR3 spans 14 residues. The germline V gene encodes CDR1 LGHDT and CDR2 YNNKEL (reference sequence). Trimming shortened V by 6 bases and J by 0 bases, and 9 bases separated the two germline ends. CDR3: CASRDGGSGNTIYF. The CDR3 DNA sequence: TGTGCCAGCAGGGACGGAGGCTCTGGAAACACCATATATTTT.

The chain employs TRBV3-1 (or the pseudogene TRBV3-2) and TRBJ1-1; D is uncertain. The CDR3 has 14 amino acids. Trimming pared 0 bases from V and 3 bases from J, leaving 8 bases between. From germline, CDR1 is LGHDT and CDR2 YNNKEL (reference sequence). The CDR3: CASSQDPGDTEAFF. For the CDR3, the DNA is TGTGCCAGCAGCCAAGATCCCGGGGACACTGAAGCTTTCTTT.

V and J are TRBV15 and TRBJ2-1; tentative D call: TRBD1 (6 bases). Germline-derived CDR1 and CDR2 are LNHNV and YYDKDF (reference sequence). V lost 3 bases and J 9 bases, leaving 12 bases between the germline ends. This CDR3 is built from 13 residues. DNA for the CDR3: TGTGCCACCAGCAGGATGACAGGCGGTGAGCAGTTCTTC. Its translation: CATSRMTGGEQFF.

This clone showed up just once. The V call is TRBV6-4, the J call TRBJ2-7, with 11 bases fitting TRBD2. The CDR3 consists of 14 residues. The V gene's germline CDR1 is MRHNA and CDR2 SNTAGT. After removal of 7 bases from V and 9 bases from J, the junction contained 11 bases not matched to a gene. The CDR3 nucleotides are TGTGCCAGCATGGGGACTAGCGGTTCTCGGGGGCAGTACTTC. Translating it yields CASMGTSGSRGQYF.

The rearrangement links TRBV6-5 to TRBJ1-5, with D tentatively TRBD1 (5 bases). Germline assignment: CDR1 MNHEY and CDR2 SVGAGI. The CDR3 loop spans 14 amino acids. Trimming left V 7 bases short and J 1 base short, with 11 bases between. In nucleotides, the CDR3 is TGTGCCAGCATGCCCGCAGGGAGCAATCAGCCCCAGCATTTT. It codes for CASMPAGSNQPQHF.

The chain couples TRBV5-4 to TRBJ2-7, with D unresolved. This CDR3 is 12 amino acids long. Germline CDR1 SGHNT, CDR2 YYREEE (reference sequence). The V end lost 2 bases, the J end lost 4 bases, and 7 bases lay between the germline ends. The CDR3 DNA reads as TGTGCCAGCAGCTTCGTCGGGTACGAGCAGTACTTC. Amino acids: CASSFVGYEQYF.

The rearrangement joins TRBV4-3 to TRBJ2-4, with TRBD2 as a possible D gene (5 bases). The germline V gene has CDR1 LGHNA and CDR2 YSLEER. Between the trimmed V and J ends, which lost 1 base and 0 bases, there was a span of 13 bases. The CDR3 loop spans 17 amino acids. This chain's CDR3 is CASSQGSGILAKNIQYF. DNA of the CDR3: TGCGCCAGCAGCCAAGGGAGCGGAATACTAGCCAAAAACATTCAGTACTTC.

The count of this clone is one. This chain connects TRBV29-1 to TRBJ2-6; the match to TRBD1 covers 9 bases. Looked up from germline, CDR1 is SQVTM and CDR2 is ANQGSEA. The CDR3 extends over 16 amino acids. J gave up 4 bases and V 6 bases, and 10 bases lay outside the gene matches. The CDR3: CSVAAGTGPGANVLTF. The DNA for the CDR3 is TGCAGCGTCGCGGCCGGGACAGGGCCCGGGGCCAACGTCCTGACTTTC.

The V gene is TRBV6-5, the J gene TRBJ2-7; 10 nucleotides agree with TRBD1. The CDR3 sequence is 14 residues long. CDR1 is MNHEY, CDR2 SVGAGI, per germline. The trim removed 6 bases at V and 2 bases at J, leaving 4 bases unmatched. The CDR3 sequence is CASRRGTGAYEQYF. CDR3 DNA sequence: TGTGCCAGCAGACGAGGGACAGGGGCCTACGAGCAGTACTTC.

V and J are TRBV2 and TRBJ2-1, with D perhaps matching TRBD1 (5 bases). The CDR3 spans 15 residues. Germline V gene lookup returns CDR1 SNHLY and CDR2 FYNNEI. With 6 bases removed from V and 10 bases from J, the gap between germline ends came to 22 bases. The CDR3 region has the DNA TGTGCCAGCAGCCCGCGGTTAGGGGATTCGAACGAGCAGTTCTTC. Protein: CASSPRLGDSNEQFF. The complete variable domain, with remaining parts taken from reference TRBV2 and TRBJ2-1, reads EPEVTQTPSHQVTQMGQEVILRCVPISNHLYFYWYRQILGQKVEFLVSFYNNEISEKSEIFDDQFSVERPDGSNFTLKIRSTKLEDSAMYFCASSPRLGDSNEQFFGPGTRLTVL.

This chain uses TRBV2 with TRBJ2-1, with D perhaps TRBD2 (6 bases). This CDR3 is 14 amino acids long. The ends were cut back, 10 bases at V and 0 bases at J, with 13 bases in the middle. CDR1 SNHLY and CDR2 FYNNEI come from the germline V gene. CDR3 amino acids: CAIRRGSSYNEQFF. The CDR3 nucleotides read TGTGCCATCCGCCGGGGGAGCTCCTACAATGAGCAGTTCTTC. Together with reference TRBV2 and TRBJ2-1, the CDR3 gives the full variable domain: EPEVTQTPSHQVTQMGQEVILRCVPISNHLYFYWYRQILGQKVEFLVSFYNNEISEKSEIFDDQFSVERPDGSNFTLKIRSTKLEDSAMYFCAIRRGSSYNEQFFGPGTRLTVL.

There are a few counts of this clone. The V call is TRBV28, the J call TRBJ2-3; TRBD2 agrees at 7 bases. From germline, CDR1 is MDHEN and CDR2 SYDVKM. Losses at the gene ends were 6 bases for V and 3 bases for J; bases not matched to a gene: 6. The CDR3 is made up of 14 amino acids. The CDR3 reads CASRPAGATDTQYF. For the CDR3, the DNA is TGTGCCAGCAGGCCCGCGGGAGCAACAGATACGCAGTATTTT.

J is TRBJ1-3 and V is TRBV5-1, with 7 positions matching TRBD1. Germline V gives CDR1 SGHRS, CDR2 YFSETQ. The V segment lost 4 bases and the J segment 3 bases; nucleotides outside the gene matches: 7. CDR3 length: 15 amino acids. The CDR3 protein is CASSPFTGDGNTIYF. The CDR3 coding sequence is TGCGCCAGCAGCCCATTCACAGGGGATGGAAACACCATATATTTT.

This CDR3 reads CATSDTGQGTGELFF. Written as DNA, the CDR3 is TGTGCCACCAGTGATACCGGACAGGGGACCGGGGAGCTGTTTTTT. This chain joins TRBV24-1 and TRBJ2-2; 9 bases are a match to TRBD1. Germline lookup yields CDR1 KGHDR and CDR2 SFDVKD. The CDR3 length is 15 residues. The V segment lost 3 bases and the J segment 5 bases; nucleotides outside the gene matches: 3.

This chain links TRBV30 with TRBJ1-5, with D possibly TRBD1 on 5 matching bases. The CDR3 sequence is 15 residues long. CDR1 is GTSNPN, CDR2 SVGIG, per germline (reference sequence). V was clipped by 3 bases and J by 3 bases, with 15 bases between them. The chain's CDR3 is CAWSPGQIYNQPQHF. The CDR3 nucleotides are TGTGCCTGGAGCCCCGGACAAATATACAATCAGCCCCAGCATTTT.

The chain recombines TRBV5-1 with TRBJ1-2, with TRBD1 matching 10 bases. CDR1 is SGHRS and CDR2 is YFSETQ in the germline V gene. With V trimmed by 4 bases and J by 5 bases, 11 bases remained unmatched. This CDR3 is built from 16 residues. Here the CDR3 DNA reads TGCGCCAGCAGCCTAGGGACAGGGGAGCTAGGGTATGGCTACACCTTC. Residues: CASSLGTGELGYGYTF.

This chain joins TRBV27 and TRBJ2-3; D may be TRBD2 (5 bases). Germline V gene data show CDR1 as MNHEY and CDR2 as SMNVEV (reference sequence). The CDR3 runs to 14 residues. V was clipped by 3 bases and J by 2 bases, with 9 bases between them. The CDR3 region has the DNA TGTGCCAGCAGTTTCCGAGCGGCCACAGATACGCAGTATTTT. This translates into CASSFRAATDTQYF.

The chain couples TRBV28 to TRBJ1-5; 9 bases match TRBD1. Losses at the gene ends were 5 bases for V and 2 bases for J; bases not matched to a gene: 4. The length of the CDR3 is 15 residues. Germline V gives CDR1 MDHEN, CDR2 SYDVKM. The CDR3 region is CASSPGDRGNQPQHF. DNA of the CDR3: TGTGCCAGCAGTCCCGGGGACAGGGGCAATCAGCCCCAGCATTTT.

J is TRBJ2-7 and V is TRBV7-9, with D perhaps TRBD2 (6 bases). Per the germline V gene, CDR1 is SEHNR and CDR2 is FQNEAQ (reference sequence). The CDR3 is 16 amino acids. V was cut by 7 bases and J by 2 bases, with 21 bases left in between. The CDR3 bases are TGTGCCAGCACCCATTCGGATAGCGGTTATGCCTACGAGCAGTACTTC. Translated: CASTHSDSGYAYEQYF.

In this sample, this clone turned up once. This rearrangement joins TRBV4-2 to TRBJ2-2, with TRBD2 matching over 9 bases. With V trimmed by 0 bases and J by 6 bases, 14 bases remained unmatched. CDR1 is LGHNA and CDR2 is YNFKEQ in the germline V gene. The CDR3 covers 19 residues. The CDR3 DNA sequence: TGTGCCAGCAGCCAAGAGTTCCTAGCGGGAAAAAGTGTTCCCGGGGAGCTGTTTTTT. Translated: CASSQEFLAGKSVPGELFF.

In DNA, the CDR3 is TGTGCCAGCTCACCCACCGGGACAGCGGGGGATGGCTACACCTTC. Translation: CASSPTGTAGDGYTF. The chain recombines TRBV18 with TRBJ1-2; 7 nucleotides agree with TRBD1. The CDR3 extends over 15 amino acids. V dropped 3 bases and J dropped 6; count of bases not matched to a gene: 10. Germline CDR1 KGHSH, CDR2 LQKENI. Full variable domain (outside the CDR3, taken from reference TRBV18 and TRBJ1-2): NAGVMQNPRHLVRRRGQEARLRCSPMKGHSHVYWYRQLPEEGLKFMVYLQKENIIDESGMPKERFSAEFPKEGPSILRIQQVVRGDSAAYFCASSPTGTAGDGYTFGSGTRLTVV.

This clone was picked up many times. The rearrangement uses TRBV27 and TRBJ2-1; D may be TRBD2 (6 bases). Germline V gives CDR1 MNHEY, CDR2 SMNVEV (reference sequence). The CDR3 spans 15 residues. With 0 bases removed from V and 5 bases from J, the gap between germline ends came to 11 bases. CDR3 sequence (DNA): TGTGCCAGCAGTTTATCTGCGGGATCGAACAATGAGCAGTTCTTC. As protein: CASSLSAGSNNEQFF.